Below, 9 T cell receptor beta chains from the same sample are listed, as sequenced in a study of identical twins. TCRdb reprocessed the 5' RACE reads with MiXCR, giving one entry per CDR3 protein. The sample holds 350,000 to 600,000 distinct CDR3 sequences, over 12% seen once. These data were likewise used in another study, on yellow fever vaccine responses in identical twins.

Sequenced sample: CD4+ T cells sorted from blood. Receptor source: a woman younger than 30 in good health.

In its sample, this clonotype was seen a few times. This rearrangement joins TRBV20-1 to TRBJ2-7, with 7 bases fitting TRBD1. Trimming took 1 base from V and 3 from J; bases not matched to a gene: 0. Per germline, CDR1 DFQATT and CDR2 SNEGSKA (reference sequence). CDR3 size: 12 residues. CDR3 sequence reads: CSARGQGYEQYF. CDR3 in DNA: TGCAGTGCTAGAGGACAGGGCTACGAGCAGTACTTC.

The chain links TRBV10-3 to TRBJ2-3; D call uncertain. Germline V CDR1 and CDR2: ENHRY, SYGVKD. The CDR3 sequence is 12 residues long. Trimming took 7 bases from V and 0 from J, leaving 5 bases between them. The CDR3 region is CAIKGSTDTQYF. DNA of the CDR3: TGTGCCATCAAAGGGAGCACAGATACGCAGTATTTT.

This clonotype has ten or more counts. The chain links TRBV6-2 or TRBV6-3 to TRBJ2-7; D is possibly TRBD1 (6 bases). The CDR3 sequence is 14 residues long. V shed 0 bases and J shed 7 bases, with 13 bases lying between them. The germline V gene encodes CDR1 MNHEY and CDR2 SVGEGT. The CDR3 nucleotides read TGTGCCAGCAGTTACTCCGGTCAGGGGTCAGAGCAGTACTTC. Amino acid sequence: CASSYSGQGSEQYF.

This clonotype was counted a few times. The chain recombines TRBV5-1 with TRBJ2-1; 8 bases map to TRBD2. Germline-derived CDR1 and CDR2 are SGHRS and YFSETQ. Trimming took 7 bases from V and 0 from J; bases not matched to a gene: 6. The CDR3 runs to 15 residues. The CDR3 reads CASGKAGDSYNEQFF. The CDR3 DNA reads TGCGCCAGCGGGAAAGCGGGAGACTCCTACAATGAGCAGTTCTTC.

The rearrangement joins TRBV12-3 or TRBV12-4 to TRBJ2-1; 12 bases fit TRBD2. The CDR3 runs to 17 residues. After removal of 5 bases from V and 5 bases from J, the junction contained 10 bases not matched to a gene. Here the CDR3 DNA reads TGTGCCAGCAGTCCCAAACGACTAGCGGGAGCGGACAATGAGCAGTTCTTC. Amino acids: CASSPKRLAGADNEQFF.

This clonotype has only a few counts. CDR3: CASTLSGGPYEQYF. CDR3 bases: TGTGCCAGCACCCTCTCGGGAGGGCCCTACGAGCAGTACTTC. J is TRBJ2-7 and V is TRBV12-3 or TRBV12-4, with 8 positions matching TRBD2. V lost 7 bases, J lost 2 bases, and 7 bases stayed unmatched. This CDR3 spans 14 amino acids.

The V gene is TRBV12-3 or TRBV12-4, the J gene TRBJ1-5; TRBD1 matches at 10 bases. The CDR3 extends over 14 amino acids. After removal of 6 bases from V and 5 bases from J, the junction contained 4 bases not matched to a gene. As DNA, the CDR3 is TGTGCCAGCAGGGGGACAGGGGTCTATCAGCCCCAGCATTTT. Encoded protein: CASRGTGVYQPQHF.

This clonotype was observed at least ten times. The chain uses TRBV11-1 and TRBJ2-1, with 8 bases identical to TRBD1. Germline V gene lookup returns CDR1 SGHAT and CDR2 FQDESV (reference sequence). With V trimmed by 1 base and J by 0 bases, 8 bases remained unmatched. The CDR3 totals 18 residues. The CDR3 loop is CASSLVIWTGSSYNEQFF. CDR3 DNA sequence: TGTGCCAGCAGCTTAGTAATTTGGACAGGGTCCTCCTACAATGAGCAGTTCTTC.

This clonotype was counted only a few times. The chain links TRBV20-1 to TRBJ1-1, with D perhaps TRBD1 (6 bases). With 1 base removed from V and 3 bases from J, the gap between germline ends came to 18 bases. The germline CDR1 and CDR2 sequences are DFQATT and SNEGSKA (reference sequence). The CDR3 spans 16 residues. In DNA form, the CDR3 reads TGCAGTGCTAGAGGAGCGGTTGGGGGGCAGGACACTGAAGCTTTCTTT. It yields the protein CSARGAVGGQDTEAFF.